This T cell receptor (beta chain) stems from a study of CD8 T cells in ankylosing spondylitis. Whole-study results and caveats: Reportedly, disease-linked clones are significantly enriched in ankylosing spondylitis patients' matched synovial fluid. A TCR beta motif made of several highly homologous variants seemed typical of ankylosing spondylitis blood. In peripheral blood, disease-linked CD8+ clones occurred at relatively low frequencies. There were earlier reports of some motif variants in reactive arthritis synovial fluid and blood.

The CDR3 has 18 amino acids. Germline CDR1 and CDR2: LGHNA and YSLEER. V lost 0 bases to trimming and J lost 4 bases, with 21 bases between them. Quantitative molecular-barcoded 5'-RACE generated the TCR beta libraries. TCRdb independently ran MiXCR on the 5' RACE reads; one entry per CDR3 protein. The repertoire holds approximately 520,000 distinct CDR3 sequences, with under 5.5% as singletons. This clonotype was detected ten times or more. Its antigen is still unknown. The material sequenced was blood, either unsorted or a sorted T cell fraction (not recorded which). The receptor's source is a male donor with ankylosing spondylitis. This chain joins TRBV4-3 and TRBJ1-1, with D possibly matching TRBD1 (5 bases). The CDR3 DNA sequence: TGCGCCAGCAGCCAAGACTCGGGGCTTGGGGGGTACGGCACTGAAGCTTTCTTT. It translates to CASSQDSGLGGYGTEAFF.